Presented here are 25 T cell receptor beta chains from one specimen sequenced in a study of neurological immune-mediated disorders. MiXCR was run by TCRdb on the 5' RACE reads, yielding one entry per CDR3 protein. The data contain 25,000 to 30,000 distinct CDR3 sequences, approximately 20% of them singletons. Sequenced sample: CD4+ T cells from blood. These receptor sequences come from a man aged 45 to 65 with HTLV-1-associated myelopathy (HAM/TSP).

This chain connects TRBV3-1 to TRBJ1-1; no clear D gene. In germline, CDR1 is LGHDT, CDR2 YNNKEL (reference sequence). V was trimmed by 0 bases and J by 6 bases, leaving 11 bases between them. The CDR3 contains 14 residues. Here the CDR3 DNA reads TGTGCCAGCAGCCAAGATGGATCTAGGCCTGAAGCTTTCTTT. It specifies CASSQDGSRPEAFF.

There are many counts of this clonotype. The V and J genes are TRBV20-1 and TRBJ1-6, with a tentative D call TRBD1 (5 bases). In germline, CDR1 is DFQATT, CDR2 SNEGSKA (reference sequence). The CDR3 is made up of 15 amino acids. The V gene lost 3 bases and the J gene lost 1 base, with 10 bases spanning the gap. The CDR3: CSAREQDSYNSPLHF. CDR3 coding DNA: TGCAGTGCTAGGGAACAGGATTCCTATAATTCACCCCTCCACTTT.

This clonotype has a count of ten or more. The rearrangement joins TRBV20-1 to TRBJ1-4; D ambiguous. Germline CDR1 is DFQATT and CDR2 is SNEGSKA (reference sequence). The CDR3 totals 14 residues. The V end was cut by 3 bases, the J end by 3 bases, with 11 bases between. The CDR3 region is CSASLNGANEKLFF. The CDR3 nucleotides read TGCAGTGCTAGCCTTAACGGAGCTAATGAAAAACTGTTTTTT.

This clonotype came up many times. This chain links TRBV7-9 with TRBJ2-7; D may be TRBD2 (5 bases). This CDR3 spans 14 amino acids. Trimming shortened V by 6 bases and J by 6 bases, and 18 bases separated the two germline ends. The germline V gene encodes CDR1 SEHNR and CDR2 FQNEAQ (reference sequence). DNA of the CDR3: TGTGCCAGCAGACCATGGCCGAAGGCGGGCGAGCAGTACTTC. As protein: CASRPWPKAGEQYF.

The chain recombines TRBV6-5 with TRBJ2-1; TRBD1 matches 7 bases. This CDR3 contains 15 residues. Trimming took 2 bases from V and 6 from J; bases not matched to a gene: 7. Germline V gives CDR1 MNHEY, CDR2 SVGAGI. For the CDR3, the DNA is TGTGCCAGCAGTTACGTGGCAGGGGGTTTCAATGAGCAGTTCTTC. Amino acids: CASSYVAGGFNEQFF.

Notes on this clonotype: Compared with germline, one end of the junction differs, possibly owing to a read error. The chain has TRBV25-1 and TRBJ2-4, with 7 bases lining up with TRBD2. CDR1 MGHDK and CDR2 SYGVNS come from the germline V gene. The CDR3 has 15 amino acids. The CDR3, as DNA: TGTGCCAGCAGTCTGGGAGGGATAGCCAAAAATATTCAGTACTTC. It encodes CASSLGGIAKNIQYF.

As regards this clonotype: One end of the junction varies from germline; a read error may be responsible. CDR3 amino acids: CASSQGPGGSGELFF. The DNA for the CDR3 is TGTGCCAGCAGTCAAGGGCCAGGGGGTTCCGGGGAGCTGTTTTTT. The rearrangement links TRBV4-2 to TRBJ2-2; 7 bases are shared with TRBD1. The V gene's germline CDR1 is LGHNA and CDR2 YNFKEQ. This CDR3 spans 15 amino acids.

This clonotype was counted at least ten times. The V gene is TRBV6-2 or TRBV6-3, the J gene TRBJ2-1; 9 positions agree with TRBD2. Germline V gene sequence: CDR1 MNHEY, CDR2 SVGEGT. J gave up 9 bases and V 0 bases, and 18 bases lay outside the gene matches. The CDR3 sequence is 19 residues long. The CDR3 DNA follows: TGTGCCAGCAGTTACTCGCTCCCTTTCGGGGCGGGGGGGCGGGGTGAGCAGTTCTTC. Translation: CASSYSLPFGAGGRGEQFF.

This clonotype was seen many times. DNA for the CDR3: TGCGCCAGCAGGATGGGGAACACCGGGGAGCTGTTTTTT. Protein sequence: CASRMGNTGELFF. This chain joins TRBV5-1 and TRBJ2-2; D gene uncertain. Between the trimmed V and J ends, which lost 5 bases and 1 base, there was a span of 6 bases. Germline assignment: CDR1 SGHRS and CDR2 YFSETQ. This CDR3 has 13 residues.

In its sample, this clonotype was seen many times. The CDR3 nucleotides are TGCAGTGCCGCTCACAGGGGGAGGTACGAGCAGTACTTC. This codes for CSAAHRGRYEQYF. The chain links TRBV20-1 to TRBJ2-7; 8 nucleotides line up with TRBD1. Germline loops: CDR1 DFQATT, CDR2 SNEGSKA (reference sequence). The CDR3 runs to 13 residues. With 6 bases clipped from V and 4 bases from J, the junction kept 8 bases outside the gene matches.

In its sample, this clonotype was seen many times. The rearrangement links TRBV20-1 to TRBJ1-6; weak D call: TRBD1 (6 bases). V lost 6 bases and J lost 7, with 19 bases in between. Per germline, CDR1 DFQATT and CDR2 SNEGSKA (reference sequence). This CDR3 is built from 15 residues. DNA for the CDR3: TGCAGTGCCAACCAACAGGGACGGGGAAATTCACCCCTCCACTTT. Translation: CSANQQGRGNSPLHF.

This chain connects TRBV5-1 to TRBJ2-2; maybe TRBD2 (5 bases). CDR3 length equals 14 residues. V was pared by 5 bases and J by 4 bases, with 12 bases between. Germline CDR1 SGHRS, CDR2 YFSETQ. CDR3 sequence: CASRSPGITGELFF. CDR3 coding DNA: TGCGCCAGCAGGTCCCCGGGGATCACCGGGGAGCTGTTTTTT.

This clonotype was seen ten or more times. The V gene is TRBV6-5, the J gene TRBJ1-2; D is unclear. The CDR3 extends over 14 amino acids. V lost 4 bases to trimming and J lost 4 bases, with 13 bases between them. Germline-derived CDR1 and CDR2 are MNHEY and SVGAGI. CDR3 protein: CASSFGREGYGYTF. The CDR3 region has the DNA TGTGCCAGCAGTTTCGGGAGGGAGGGCTATGGCTACACCTTC.

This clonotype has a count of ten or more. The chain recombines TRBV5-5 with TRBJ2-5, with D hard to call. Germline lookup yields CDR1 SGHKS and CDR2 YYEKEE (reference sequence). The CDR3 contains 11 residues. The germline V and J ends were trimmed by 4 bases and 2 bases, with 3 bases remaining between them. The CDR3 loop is CASSLQETQYF. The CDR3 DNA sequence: TGTGCCAGCAGCCTTCAAGAGACCCAGTACTTC.

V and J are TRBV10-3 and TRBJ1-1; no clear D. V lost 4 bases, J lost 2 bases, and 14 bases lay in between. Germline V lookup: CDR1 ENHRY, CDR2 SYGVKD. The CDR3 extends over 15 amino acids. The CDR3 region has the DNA TGTGCCATCAGTGGCCAAGGAGACGGTAACACTGAAGCTTTCTTT. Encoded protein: CAISGQGDGNTEAFF.

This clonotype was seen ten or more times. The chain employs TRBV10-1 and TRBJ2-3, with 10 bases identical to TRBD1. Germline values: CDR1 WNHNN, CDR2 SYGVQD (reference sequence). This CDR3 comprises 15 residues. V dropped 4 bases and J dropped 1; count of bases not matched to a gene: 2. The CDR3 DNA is TGCGCCAGCAGTGCGGGGACAGGGGGCACAGATACGCAGTATTTT. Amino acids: CASSAGTGGTDTQYF.

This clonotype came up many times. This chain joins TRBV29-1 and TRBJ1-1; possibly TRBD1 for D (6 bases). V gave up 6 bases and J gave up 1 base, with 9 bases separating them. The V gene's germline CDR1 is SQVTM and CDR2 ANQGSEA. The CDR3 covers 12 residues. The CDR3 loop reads CSVGQPNTEAFF. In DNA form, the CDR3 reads TGCAGCGTCGGACAGCCGAACACTGAAGCTTTCTTT.

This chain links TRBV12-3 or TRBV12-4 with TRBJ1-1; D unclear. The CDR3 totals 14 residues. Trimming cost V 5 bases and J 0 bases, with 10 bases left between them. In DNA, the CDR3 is TGTGCCAGCAGTATCACAGCTTTGAACACTGAAGCTTTCTTT. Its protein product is CASSITALNTEAFF.

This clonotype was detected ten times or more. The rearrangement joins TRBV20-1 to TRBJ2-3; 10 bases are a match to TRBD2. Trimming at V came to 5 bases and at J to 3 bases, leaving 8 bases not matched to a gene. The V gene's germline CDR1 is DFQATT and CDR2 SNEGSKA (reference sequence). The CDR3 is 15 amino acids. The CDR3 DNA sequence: TGCAGTGCTGGGGCGACTAGCGGGTATACAGATACGCAGTATTTT. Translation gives CSAGATSGYTDTQYF.

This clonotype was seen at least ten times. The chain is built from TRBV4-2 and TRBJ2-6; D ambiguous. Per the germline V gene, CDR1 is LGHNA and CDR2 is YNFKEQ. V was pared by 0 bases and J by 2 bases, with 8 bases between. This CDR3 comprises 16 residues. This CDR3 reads CASSQDRATGANVLTF. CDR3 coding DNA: TGTGCCAGCAGCCAAGATCGAGCAACTGGGGCCAACGTCCTGACTTTC.

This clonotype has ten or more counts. CDR3: CASSLAGGGEQFF. CDR3 in DNA: TGTGCCAGCAGCTTAGCGGGAGGCGGTGAGCAGTTCTTC. J is TRBJ2-1 and V is TRBV7-8, with D maybe TRBD2 (6 bases). Per the germline V gene, CDR1 is SGHVS and CDR2 is FQNEAQ. V lost 0 bases and J lost 9, with 9 bases in between. This CDR3 spans 13 amino acids.

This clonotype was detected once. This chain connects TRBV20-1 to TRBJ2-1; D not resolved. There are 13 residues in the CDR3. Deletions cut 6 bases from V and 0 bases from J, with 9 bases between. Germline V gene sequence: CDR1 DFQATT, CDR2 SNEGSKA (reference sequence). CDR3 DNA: TGCAGTGCCTCCCGCAGCTCCTACAATGAGCAGTTCTTC. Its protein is CSASRSSYNEQFF.

CDR3 DNA: TGCGCCAGCAGCTTGGACAGGGGGCGCACCTACGAGCAGTACTTC. Translation: CASSLDRGRTYEQYF. The chain joins TRBV5-1 to TRBJ2-7, with 9 bases fitting TRBD1. J gave up 2 bases and V 0 bases, and 3 bases lay outside the gene matches. There are 15 residues in the CDR3. CDR1 is SGHRS and CDR2 is YFSETQ in the germline V gene.

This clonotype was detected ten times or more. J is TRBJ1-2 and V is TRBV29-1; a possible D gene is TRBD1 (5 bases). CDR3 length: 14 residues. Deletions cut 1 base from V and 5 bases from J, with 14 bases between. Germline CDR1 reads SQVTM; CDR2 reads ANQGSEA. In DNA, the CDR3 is TGCAGCGTTGAAGGATCCGCAGGGAGTTATGGCTACACCTTC. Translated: CSVEGSAGSYGYTF.

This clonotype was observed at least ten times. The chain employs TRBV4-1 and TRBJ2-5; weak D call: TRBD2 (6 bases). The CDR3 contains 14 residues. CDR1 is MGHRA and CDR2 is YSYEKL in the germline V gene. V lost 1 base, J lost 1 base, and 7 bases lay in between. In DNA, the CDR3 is TGCGCCAGCAGCCAAGGTAGCGGCCAAGAGACCCAGTACTTC. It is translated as CASSQGSGQETQYF.